This T cell receptor (beta chain) was observed in a study of regulatory T cells in long-lasting Graves disease. Study summary: Over 5 years of antithyroid drugs plus positive TSH receptor antibodies defined persistent Graves' disease. Study-wide findings and caveats: Persistent Graves' patients had lower TCR diversity than newly diagnosed ones. Persistent disease samples used TRBV28, TRBJ1-2 and TRBJ2-5 preferentially.

The CDR3 has 14 amino acids. The germline V gene has CDR1 SNHLY and CDR2 FYNNEI. Trimming took 11 bases from V and 1 from J, leaving 16 bases between them. This clonotype was recorded at least ten times. Its antigen remains unknown. Assembly of TCR beta libraries relied on iRepertoire HTBI primers together with Arm-PCR of CDR3 regions. TCRdb independently ran MiXCR on the multiplex PCR reads; one entry per CDR3 protein. Seen here are around 450,000 distinct CDR3 sequences, under 25% observed once, and the top ten hold roughly 7.7%. Time point indicated: persistent/refractory GD, antithyroid drugs over 5 years with positive TRAb. RNA isolated from PBMCs was used to make the TCR library.

The gene calls are TRBV2 and TRBJ2-3; D is ambiguous. Specimen: peripheral blood mononuclear cells (PBMCs), collected when the disease was refractory, from a patient treated with antithyroid drugs. This TCR was recovered from a female donor with Graves disease. The CDR3 loop is CAFTTKIGTDTQYF. In nucleotides, the CDR3 is TGTGCCTTTACGACCAAAATCGGCACAGATACGCAGTATTTT.